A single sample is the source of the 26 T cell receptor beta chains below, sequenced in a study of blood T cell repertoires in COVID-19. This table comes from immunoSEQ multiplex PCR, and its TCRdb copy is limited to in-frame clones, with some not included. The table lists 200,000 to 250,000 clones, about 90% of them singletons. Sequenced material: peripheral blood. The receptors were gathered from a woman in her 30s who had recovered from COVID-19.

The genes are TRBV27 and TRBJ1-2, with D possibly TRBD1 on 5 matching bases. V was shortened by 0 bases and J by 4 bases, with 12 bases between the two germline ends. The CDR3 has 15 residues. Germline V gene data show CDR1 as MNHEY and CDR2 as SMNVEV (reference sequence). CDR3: CASSLSWQGGYGYTF. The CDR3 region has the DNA TGTGCCAGCAGTTTATCGTGGCAGGGAGGCTATGGCTACACCTTC.

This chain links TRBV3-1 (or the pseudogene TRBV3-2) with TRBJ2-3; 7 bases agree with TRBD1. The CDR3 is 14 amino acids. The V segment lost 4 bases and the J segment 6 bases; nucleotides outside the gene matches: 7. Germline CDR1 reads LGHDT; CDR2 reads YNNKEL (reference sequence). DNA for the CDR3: TGTGCCAGCAGCCCCACAGGGGATTCTGATACGCAGTATTTT. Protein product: CASSPTGDSDTQYF.

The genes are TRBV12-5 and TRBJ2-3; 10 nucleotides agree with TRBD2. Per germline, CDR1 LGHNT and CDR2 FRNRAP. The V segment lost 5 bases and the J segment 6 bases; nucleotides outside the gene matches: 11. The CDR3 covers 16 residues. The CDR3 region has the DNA TGTGCTAGTGGTCCCCCTAGCGGGGGCGGAGGGGATACGCAGTATTTT. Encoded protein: CASGPPSGGGGDTQYF.

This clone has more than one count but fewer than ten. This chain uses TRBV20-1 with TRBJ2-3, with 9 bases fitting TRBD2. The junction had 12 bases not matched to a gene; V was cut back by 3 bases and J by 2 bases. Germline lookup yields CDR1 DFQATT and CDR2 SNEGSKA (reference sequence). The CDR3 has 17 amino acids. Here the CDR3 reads CSASPRASGDYTDTQYF. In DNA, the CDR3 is TGCAGTGCTAGTCCCCGGGCTAGCGGGGACTACACAGATACGCAGTATTTT.

The DNA of the CDR3 is TGTGCCTGGAGTGTAGGGCAGGGGGAAGCCGGGGAGCTGTTTTTT. This codes for CAWSVGQGEAGELFF. The V call is TRBV30, the J call TRBJ2-2; 7 bases agree with TRBD1. Per germline, CDR1 GTSNPN and CDR2 SVGIG (reference sequence). The CDR3 length is 15 residues. With 0 bases clipped from V and 6 bases from J, the junction kept 7 bases outside the gene matches.

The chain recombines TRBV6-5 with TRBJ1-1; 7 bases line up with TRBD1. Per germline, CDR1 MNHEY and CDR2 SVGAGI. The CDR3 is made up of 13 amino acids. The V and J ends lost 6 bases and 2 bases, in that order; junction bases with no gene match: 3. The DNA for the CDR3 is TGTGCCAGCAGAAGGACAGGTAACACTGAAGCTTTCTTT. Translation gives CASRRTGNTEAFF.

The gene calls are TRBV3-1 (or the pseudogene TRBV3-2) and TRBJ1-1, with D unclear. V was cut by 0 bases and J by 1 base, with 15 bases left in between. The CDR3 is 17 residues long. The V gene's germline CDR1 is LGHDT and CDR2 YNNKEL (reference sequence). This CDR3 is CASSQDRWGVENTEAFF. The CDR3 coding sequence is TGTGCCAGCAGCCAAGATAGGTGGGGAGTCGAGAACACTGAAGCTTTCTTT.

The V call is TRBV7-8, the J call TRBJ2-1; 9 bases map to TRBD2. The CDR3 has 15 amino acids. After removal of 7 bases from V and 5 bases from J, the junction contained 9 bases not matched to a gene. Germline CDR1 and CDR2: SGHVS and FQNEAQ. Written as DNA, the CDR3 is TGTGCCAGCAAACGGGCGGGGGGGTCCGACAATGAGCAGTTCTTC. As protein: CASKRAGGSDNEQFF.

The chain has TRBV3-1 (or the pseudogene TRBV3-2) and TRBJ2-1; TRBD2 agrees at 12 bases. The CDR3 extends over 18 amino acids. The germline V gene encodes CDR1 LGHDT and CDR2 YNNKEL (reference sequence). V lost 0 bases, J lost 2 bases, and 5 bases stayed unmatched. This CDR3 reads CASSQDLAGGNPYNEQFF. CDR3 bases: TGTGCCAGCAGCCAAGATCTAGCGGGGGGGAATCCCTACAATGAGCAGTTCTTC.

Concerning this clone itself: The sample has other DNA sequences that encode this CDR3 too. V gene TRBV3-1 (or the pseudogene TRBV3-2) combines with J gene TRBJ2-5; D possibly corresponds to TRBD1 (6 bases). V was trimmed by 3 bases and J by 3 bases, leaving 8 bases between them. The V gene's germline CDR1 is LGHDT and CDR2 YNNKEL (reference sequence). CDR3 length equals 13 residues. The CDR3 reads CASSQAGEETQYF. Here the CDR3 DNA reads TGTGCCAGCAGCCAGGCAGGGGAAGAGACCCAGTACTTC.

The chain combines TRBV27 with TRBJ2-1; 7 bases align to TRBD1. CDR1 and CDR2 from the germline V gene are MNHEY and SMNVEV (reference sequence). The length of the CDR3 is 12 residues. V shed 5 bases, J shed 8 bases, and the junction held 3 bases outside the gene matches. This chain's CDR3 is CASSAQGDEQFF. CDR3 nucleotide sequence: TGTGCCAGCAGTGCCCAGGGGGATGAGCAGTTCTTC.

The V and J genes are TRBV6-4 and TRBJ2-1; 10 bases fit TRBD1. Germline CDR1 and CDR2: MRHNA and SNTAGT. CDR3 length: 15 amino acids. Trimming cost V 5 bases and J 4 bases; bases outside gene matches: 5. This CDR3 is CASSNGQGGYNEQFF. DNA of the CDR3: TGTGCCAGCAGTAACGGACAGGGGGGTTACAATGAGCAGTTCTTC.

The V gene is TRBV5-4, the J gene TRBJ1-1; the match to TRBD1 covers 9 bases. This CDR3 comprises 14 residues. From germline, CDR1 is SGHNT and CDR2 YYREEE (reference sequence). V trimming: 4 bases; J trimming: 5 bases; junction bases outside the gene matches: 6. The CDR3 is CASSLRDRDTEAFF. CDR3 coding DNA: TGTGCCAGCAGCCTCCGGGACAGGGATACTGAAGCTTTCTTT.

The CDR3 DNA reads as TGTGCCAGCAGCGTATATAAGGGGAACTATGGCTACACCTTC. As protein: CASSVYKGNYGYTF. The V and J genes are TRBV9 and TRBJ1-2; D may be TRBD1 (5 bases). CDR3 length: 14 residues. The V gene lost 1 base and the J gene lost 2 bases, with 9 bases spanning the gap. Germline V gene data show CDR1 as SGDLS and CDR2 as YYNGEE.

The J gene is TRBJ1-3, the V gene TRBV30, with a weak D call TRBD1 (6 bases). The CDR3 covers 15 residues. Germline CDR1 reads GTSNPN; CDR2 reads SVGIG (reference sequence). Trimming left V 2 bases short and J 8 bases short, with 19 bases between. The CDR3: CAWSREGGSVDTIYF. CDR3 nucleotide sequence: TGTGCCTGGAGTCGGGAGGGGGGCTCAGTTGACACCATATATTTT.

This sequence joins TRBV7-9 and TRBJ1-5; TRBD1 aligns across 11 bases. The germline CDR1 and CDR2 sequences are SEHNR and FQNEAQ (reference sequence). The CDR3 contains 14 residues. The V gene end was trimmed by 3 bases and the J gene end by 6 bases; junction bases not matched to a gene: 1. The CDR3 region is CASSFGQGAQPQHF. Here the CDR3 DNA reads TGTGCCAGCAGCTTCGGACAGGGGGCTCAGCCCCAGCATTTT.

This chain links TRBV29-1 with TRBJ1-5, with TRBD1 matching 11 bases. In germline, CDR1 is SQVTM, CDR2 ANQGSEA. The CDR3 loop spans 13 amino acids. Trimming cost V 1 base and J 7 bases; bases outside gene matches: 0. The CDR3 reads CSVEGTGGQPQHF. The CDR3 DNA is TGCAGCGTTGAAGGGACAGGGGGCCAGCCCCAGCATTTT. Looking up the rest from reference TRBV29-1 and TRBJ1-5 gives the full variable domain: SAVISQKPSRDICQRGTSLTIQCQVDSQVTMMFWYRQQPGQSLTLIATANQGSEATYESGFVIDKFPISRPNLTFSTLTVSNMSPEDSSIYLCSVEGTGGQPQHFGDGTRLSIL.

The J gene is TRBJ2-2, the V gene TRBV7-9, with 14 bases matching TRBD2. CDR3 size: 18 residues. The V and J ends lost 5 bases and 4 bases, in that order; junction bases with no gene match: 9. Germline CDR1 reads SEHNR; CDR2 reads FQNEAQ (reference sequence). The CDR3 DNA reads TGTGCCAGCAGCCGACTAGCGGGGGGGCGTGGTACCACCGGGGAGCTGTTTTTT. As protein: CASSRLAGGRGTTGELFF. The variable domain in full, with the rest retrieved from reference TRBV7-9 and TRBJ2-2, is DTGVSQNPRHKITKRGQNVTFRCDPISEHNRLYWYRQTLGQGPEFLTYFQNEAQLEKSRLLSDRFSAERPKGSFSTLEIQRTEQGDSAMYLCASSRLAGGRGTTGELFFGEGSRLTVL.

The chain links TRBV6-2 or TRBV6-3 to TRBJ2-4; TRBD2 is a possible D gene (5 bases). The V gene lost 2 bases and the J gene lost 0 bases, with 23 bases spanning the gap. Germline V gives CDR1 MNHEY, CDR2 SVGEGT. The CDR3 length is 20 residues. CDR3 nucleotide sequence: TGTGCCAGCAGTTACGTGGGTTTCGGTGTGGGAGAGCTAGCCAAAAACATTCAGTACTTC. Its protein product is CASSYVGFGVGELAKNIQYF.

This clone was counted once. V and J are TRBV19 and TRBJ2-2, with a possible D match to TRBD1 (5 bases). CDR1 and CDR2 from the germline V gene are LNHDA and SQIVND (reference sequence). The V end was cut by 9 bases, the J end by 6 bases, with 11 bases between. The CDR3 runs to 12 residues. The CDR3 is CASRRVPGELFF. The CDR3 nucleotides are TGTGCCAGCCGCAGGGTCCCCGGGGAGCTGTTTTTT.

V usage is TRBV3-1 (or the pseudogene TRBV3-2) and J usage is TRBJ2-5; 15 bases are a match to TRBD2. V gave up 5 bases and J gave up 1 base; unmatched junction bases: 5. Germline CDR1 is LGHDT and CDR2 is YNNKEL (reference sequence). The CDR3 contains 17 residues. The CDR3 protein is CASSKPGLAGGQETQYF. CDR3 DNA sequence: TGTGCCAGCAGCAAACCGGGACTAGCGGGGGGCCAAGAGACCCAGTACTTC.

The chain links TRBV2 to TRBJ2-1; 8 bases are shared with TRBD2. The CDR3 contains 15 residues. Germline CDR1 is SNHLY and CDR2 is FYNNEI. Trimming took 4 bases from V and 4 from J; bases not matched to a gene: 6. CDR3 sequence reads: CASSADAGGYNEQFF. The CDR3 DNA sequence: TGTGCCAGCAGTGCGGACGCGGGGGGATACAATGAGCAGTTCTTC. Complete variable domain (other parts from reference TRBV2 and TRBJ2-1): EPEVTQTPSHQVTQMGQEVILRCVPISNHLYFYWYRQILGQKVEFLVSFYNNEISEKSEIFDDQFSVERPDGSNFTLKIRSTKLEDSAMYFCASSADAGGYNEQFFGPGTRLTVL.

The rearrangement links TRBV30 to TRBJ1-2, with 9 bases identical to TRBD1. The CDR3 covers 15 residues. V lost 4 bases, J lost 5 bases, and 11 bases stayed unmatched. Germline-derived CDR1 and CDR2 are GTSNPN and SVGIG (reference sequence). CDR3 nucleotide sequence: TGTGCCTGGAAGTTCCGGGACAGGGAGGGTTATGGCTACACCTTC. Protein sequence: CAWKFRDREGYGYTF. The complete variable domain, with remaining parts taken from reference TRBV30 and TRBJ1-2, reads SQTIHQWPATLVQPVGSPLSLECTVEGTSNPNLYWYRQAAGRGLQLLFYSVGIGQISSEVPQNLSASRPQDRQFILSSKKLLLSDSGFYLCAWKFRDREGYGYTFGSGTRLTVV.

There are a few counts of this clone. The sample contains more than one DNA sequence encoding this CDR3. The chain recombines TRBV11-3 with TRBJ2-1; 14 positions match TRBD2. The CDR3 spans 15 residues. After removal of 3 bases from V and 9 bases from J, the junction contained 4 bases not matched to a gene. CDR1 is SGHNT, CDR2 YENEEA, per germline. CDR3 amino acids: CASSLGLAGVGEQFF. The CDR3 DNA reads TGTGCCAGCAGCTTGGGACTAGCGGGGGTCGGTGAGCAGTTCTTC.

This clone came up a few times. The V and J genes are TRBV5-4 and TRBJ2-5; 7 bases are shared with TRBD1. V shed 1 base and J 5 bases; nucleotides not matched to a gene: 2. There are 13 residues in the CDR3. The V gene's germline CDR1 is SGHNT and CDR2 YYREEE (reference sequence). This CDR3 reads CASSLTGVETQYF. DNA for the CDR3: TGTGCCAGCAGCTTGACAGGGGTCGAGACCCAGTACTTC.

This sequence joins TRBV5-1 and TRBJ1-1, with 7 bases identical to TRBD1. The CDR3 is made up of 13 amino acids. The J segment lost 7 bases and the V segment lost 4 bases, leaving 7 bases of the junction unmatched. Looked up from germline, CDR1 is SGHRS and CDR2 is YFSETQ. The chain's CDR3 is CASSPTGLGEAFF. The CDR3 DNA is TGCGCCAGCAGCCCGACAGGGTTAGGTGAAGCTTTCTTT.